One and the same sample provided the 24 T cell receptor beta chains below, sequenced in a study of OX40 agonist ivuxolimab in advanced cancers. The protocol was immunoSEQ multiplex PCR, while the TCRdb copy is restricted to in-frame clones and leaves out a portion. Here the sample spans tens of thousands of clones, approximately 88% being singletons. The specimen comprised CD4+ or CD8+ T cells sorted from blood, sampled in a trial of the OX40 agonist ivuxolimab. Receptors originate from an adult with an advanced solid tumor such as melanoma, head and neck, liver or kidney cancer.

This chain joins TRBV19 and TRBJ2-5; D is unresolved. V was cut by 4 bases and J by 14 bases, with 14 bases left in between. The CDR3 sequence is 11 residues long. Germline CDR1 reads LNHDA; CDR2 reads SQIVND (reference sequence). The CDR3 spells CASSNSFRSYF. CDR3 sequence (DNA): TGTGCCAGTAGTAACTCTTTTCGATCTTACTTC. The full variable domain, in which reference TRBV19 and TRBJ2-5 provide the parts outside the CDR3, is DGGITQSPKYLFRKEGQNVTLSCEQNLNHDAMYWYRQDPGQGLRLIYYSQIVNDFQKGDIAEGYSVSREKKESFPLTVTSAQKNPTAFYLCASSNSFRSYFGPGTRLLVL.

This chain links TRBV2 with TRBJ2-7; D gene ambiguous. This CDR3 is built from 12 residues. Germline-derived CDR1 and CDR2 are SNHLY and FYNNEI. V lost 1 base, J lost 6 bases, and 7 bases lay in between. The CDR3 reads CASSEGSFEQYF. For the CDR3, the DNA is TGTGCCAGCAGTGAAGGGAGTTTCGAGCAGTACTTC.

This clone occurred once. CDR3 sequence (DNA): TGTGCCAGCAGTCCCACTGGACAGTCCTACACCTTC. Amino acids: CASSPTGQSYTF. V and J are TRBV6-5 and TRBJ1-2; D possibly corresponds to TRBD1 (6 bases). Germline CDR1 reads MNHEY; CDR2 reads SVGAGI. The V and J ends lost 5 bases and 10 bases respectively, with 14 bases between them. The CDR3 consists of 12 residues.

This sequence joins TRBV5-1 and TRBJ1-1, with 9 bases aligning to TRBD1. CDR3 length: 16 residues. With 2 bases clipped from V and 1 base from J, the junction kept 6 bases outside the gene matches. Germline V lookup: CDR1 SGHRS, CDR2 YFSETQ. The CDR3 is CASSFGTGQRNTEAFF. The CDR3 DNA is TGCGCCAGCAGCTTCGGGACAGGGCAAAGGAACACTGAAGCTTTCTTT. The variable domain in full, with the rest retrieved from reference TRBV5-1 and TRBJ1-1, is KAGVTQTPRYLIKTRGQQVTLSCSPISGHRSVSWYQQTPGQGLQFLFEYFSETQRNKGNFPGRFSGRQFSNSRSEMNVSTLELGDSALYLCASSFGTGQRNTEAFFGQGTRLTVV.

CDR3 residues: CASSSYPRGAYNEQFF. In nucleotides, the CDR3 is TGTGCCAGCAGTTCGTACCCCAGGGGGGCCTACAATGAGCAGTTCTTC. The gene calls are TRBV27 and TRBJ2-1; D possibly corresponds to TRBD1 (7 bases). Trimming removed 4 bases at V and 2 bases at J, with 15 bases between. Germline CDR1 and CDR2: MNHEY and SMNVEV (reference sequence). This CDR3 spans 16 amino acids.

The chain links TRBV6-5 to TRBJ1-2, with 8 bases identical to TRBD1. CDR1 is MNHEY and CDR2 is SVGAGI in the germline V gene. Trimming took 6 bases from V and 3 from J; bases not matched to a gene: 6. There are 14 residues in the CDR3. The CDR3 spells CASRLRGLDYGYTF. Here the CDR3 DNA reads TGTGCCAGCAGACTCAGGGGGCTAGACTATGGCTACACCTTC.

The chain carries TRBV18 and TRBJ2-1; 7 bases are a match to TRBD1. The CDR3 has 15 amino acids. Germline V gives CDR1 KGHSH, CDR2 LQKENI. The junction had 8 bases not matched to a gene; V was cut back by 4 bases and J by 5 bases. The CDR3 protein is CASSRHPGQNNEQFF. The CDR3 region has the DNA TGTGCCAGCTCACGTCATCCGGGACAGAACAATGAGCAGTTCTTC.

The V and J genes are TRBV2 and TRBJ2-7; TRBD2 matches at 10 bases. Germline values: CDR1 SNHLY, CDR2 FYNNEI. Unmatched junction bases numbered 9, after V lost 6 bases and J lost 4 bases. This CDR3 is built from 15 residues. CDR3 region: CASSTGLAEAYEQYF. For the CDR3, the DNA is TGTGCCAGCAGCACAGGACTAGCGGAGGCGTACGAGCAGTACTTC.

As DNA, the CDR3 is TGCAGCGTTGGGACAGGGTCCTACGAGCAGTACTTC. Translation: CSVGTGSYEQYF. The genes are TRBV29-1 and TRBJ2-7; 8 nucleotides agree with TRBD1. Trimming at V came to 4 bases and at J to 1 base, leaving 0 bases not matched to a gene. The CDR3 loop spans 12 amino acids. Germline V CDR1 and CDR2: SQVTM, ANQGSEA.

The genes are TRBV28 and TRBJ1-5; D is uncertain. The CDR3 covers 11 residues. Germline lookup yields CDR1 MDHEN and CDR2 SYDVKM. The V gene lost 5 bases and the J gene lost 6 bases, with 5 bases spanning the gap. The CDR3 DNA sequence: TGTGCCAGCAGTGCCATTCAGCCCCAGCATTTT. This gives the protein CASSAIQPQHF.

The gene calls are TRBV6-8 and TRBJ2-5, with 9 bases aligning to TRBD2. The CDR3 is 18 amino acids. Germline CDR1 reads MNHGY; CDR2 reads SAAAGT. V dropped 6 bases and J dropped 9; count of bases not matched to a gene: 23. The CDR3, as DNA: TGTGCCAGCAGCCCCAGGGAAATGGGGCTAGCGGGAATGCTGGCCCAGTACTTC. Translated, it gives CASSPREMGLAGMLAQYF.

Only a few counts were recorded for this clone. The V and J genes are TRBV28 and TRBJ2-7, with 7 bases fitting TRBD1. Germline assignment: CDR1 MDHEN and CDR2 SYDVKM. CDR3 length equals 13 residues. J lost 5 bases, V lost 3 bases, and 4 bases had no gene match. CDR3 region: CASSLNRGNEQYF. The DNA for the CDR3 is TGTGCCAGCAGTTTGAACAGGGGTAACGAGCAGTACTTC. Full variable domain (rest looked up from reference TRBV28 and TRBJ2-7): DVKVTQSSRYLVKRTGEKVFLECVQDMDHENMFWYRQDPGLGLRLIYFSYDVKMKEKGDIPEGYSVSREKKERFSLILESASTNQTSMYLCASSLNRGNEQYFGPGTRLTVT.

This clone came up a few times. The rearrangement links TRBV13 to TRBJ2-3, with TRBD1 matching over 7 bases. CDR1 and CDR2 from the germline V gene are PRHDT and FYEKMQ (reference sequence). This CDR3 region has 16 residues. V lost 5 bases and J lost 0; bases outside the gene matches: 8. The CDR3, as DNA: TGTGCCAGCAGCCACCGGGACAGTTCTAGCACAGATACGCAGTATTTT. It translates to CASSHRDSSSTDTQYF.

The genes are TRBV5-1 and TRBJ1-2; a possible D gene is TRBD1 (5 bases). The CDR3 consists of 14 residues. Between the trimmed V and J ends, which lost 0 bases and 4 bases, there was a span of 10 bases. Per germline, CDR1 SGHRS and CDR2 YFSETQ. The CDR3 loop is CASSLVGTFYGYTF. The CDR3 DNA follows: TGCGCCAGCAGCTTGGTCGGGACGTTCTATGGCTACACCTTC.

This chain joins TRBV9 and TRBJ2-7; 10 positions match TRBD2. The CDR3 has 14 amino acids. Trimming at V came to 2 bases and at J to 4 bases, leaving 3 bases not matched to a gene. In germline, CDR1 is SGDLS, CDR2 YYNGEE. CDR3 sequence reads: CASSVGLAPYEQYF. The CDR3 nucleotides read TGTGCCAGCAGCGTGGGACTAGCGCCTTACGAGCAGTACTTC.

This clone was recorded many times. The chain links TRBV5-6 to TRBJ2-7; unclear D gene. V gave up 1 base and J gave up 3 bases, with 11 bases separating them. This CDR3 comprises 14 residues. Germline assignment: CDR1 SGHDT and CDR2 YYEEEE. The CDR3 coding sequence is TGTGCCAGCAGCTTGAGCCAGAGAAACTACGAGCAGTACTTC. The encoded protein is CASSLSQRNYEQYF.

In DNA, the CDR3 is TGCGCCAGCTCCTTGGGACAGGGGTTTCGCACAGATACGCAGTATTTT. Protein product: CASSLGQGFRTDTQYF. This sequence joins TRBV10-1 and TRBJ2-3, with 10 bases aligning to TRBD1. Germline assignment: CDR1 WNHNN and CDR2 SYGVQD (reference sequence). The CDR3 has 16 residues. V lost 8 bases to trimming and J lost 1 base; unmatched junction nucleotides: 9.

The chain carries TRBV10-3 and TRBJ2-3, with D perhaps matching TRBD2 (6 bases). V dropped 0 bases and J dropped 1 base, with 8 bases sitting between them. CDR1 is ENHRY, CDR2 SYGVKD, per germline. The CDR3 is made up of 15 amino acids. The CDR3 sequence is CAISESSGGTDTQYF. CDR3 coding DNA: TGTGCCATCAGTGAGTCTAGCGGTGGCACAGATACGCAGTATTTT.

Worth noting for this clone: This may be a read error, as it is one base from a much larger clone. V usage is TRBV27 and J usage is TRBJ2-1; 11 bases are a match to TRBD2. V shed 3 bases, J shed 2 bases, and the junction held 0 bases outside the gene matches. The CDR3 sequence is 15 residues long. Looked up from germline, CDR1 is MNHEY and CDR2 is SMNVEV (reference sequence). The DNA of the CDR3 is TGTGCCAGCAGTTTGGGACTAGCGGCCTACAATGAGCAGTTCTTC. Translated, it gives CASSLGLAAYNEQFF.

The chain carries TRBV18 and TRBJ2-5, with 9 bases identical to TRBD2. The CDR3 totals 15 residues. From germline, CDR1 is KGHSH and CDR2 LQKENI. The ends lost 6 bases at V and 5 bases at J; junction bases unmatched: 10. CDR3 protein: CASSRGTSSMETQYF. As DNA, the CDR3 is TGTGCCAGCTCTCGGGGGACTAGCTCGATGGAGACCCAGTACTTC. The whole variable domain, remainder taken from reference TRBV18 and TRBJ2-5, is NAGVMQNPRHLVRRRGQEARLRCSPMKGHSHVYWYRQLPEEGLKFMVYLQKENIIDESGMPKERFSAEFPKEGPSILRIQQVVRGDSAAYFCASSRGTSSMETQYFGPGTRLLVL.

This clone was seen once. The genes are TRBV27 and TRBJ1-6, with a weak D call TRBD1 (6 bases). Germline V gives CDR1 MNHEY, CDR2 SMNVEV (reference sequence). V lost 5 bases, J lost 6 bases, and 17 bases lay in between. This CDR3 contains 16 residues. This CDR3 reads CASSTLKGGFNSPLHF. Written as DNA, the CDR3 is TGTGCCAGCAGTACCCTTAAGGGGGGCTTTAATTCACCCCTCCACTTT.

The chain recombines TRBV11-3 with TRBJ2-6; D is uncertain. The germline V and J ends were trimmed by 11 bases and 0 bases, with 11 bases remaining between them. This CDR3 spans 14 amino acids. Germline V lookup: CDR1 SGHNT, CDR2 YENEEA. The CDR3 loop reads CASSFSSGANVLTF. The CDR3 DNA reads as TGTGCCTCCTCATTCAGCTCTGGGGCCAACGTCCTGACTTTC.

The chain is built from TRBV7-3 and TRBJ2-1; D may correspond to TRBD1 or TRBD2 (5 bases each). Trimming left V 5 bases short and J 4 bases short, with 18 bases between. The CDR3 consists of 16 residues. From germline, CDR1 is SGHTA and CDR2 FQGTGA. CDR3 amino acids: CASSPTGIGGYNEQFF. The CDR3, as DNA: TGTGCCAGCAGCCCGACTGGGATTGGGGGATACAATGAGCAGTTCTTC.

The rearrangement joins TRBV6-5 to TRBJ2-5; D remains unclear. The CDR3 length is 15 residues. CDR1 MNHEY and CDR2 SVGAGI come from the germline V gene. The germline V and J ends were trimmed by 6 bases and 1 base, with 15 bases remaining between them. CDR3 sequence reads: CASRPTGSIQETQYF. Written as DNA, the CDR3 is TGTGCCAGCAGACCCACCGGGTCGATCCAAGAGACCCAGTACTTC.